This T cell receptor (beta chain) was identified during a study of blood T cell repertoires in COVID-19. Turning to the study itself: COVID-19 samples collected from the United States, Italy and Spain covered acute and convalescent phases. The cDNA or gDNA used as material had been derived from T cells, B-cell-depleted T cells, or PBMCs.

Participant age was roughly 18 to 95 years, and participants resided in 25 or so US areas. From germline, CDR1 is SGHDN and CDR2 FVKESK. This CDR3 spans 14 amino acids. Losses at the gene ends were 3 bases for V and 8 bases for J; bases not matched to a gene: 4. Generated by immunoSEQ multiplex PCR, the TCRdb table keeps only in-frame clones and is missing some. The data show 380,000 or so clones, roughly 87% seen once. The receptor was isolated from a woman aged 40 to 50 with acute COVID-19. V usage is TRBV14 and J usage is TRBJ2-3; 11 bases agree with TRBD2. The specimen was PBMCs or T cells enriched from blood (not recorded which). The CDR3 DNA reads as TGTGCCAGCAGCCAGGGACTAGCGGTGGCTACGCAGTATTTT. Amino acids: CASSQGLAVATQYF. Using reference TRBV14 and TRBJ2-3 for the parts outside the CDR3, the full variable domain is EAGVTQFPSHSVIEKGQTVTLRCDPISGHDNLYWYRRVMGKEIKFLLHFVKESKQDESGMPNNRFLAERTGGTYSTLKVQPAELEDSGVYFCASSQGLAVATQYFGPGTRLTVL.